The clone carrying this T cell receptor (beta chain) has at least ten counts. These data are taken from a study of Graves' ophthalmopathy and Graves' hyperthyroidism. The authors amplified TCR beta CDR3 regions, and they did so from RNA transcripts for repertoire sequencing. Scientists carried out first-round RT-PCR using HTBI primers and then a second-round multiplex PCR. TCRdb fed the multiplex PCR reads into MiXCR, producing one record per CDR3 protein. The top ten clones hold 5.5% to 7% of a sample with 400,000 or so distinct CDR3 sequences, 15% of them seen once. Looked up from germline, CDR1 is MDHEN and CDR2 is SYDVKM. V lost 8 bases to trimming and J lost 10 bases, with 21 bases between them. The CDR3 has 15 amino acids.

V usage is TRBV28 and J usage is TRBJ1-6; tentatively, D is TRBD1 (6 bases). The TCR originated in a woman aged 18-30 years with stable Graves' hyperthyroidism. Sequenced material: peripheral blood. DNA for the CDR3: TGTGCCAGCGGGGAGTGGGGGGGGCGGCGATCACCCCTCCACTTT. This sequence encodes CASGEWGGRRSPLHF.